This TCR beta chain was retrieved from a study of graft-versus-host responses after intestinal transplantation listed by TCRdb under 2021. Study-wide context: Recipients received multivisceral, liver-intestinal, or isolated intestinal transplants. Every recipient was given anti-thymocyte globulin induction, then maintenance tacrolimus and steroids for roughly 3 years. After intestinal transplantation, graft-versus-host and host-versus-graft alloreactive T cell clones in the graft, circulation and bone marrow were tracked using bulk TCR-beta CDR3 sequencing. To identify alloreactive clones, pre-transplant mixed lymphocyte reaction products were sequenced and compared with unstimulated pre-transplant donor and recipient T cells. Of the roughly 26 intestinal transplant recipients enrolled in the cohort, one of whom was a retransplant, a few patients without pretransplant specimens were excluded. Donor T cell macrochimerism was defined as a peak of at least 4% donor T cells among recipient peripheral blood mononuclear cells. Samples from three later patients were sequenced in-house on an Illumina MiSeq with MiXCR processing rather than by the commercial service. Overall study results and their limits: The conclusions were limited by the relatively low number and heterogeneity of the intestinal transplant patients. High GvH to HvG T cell clonal ratios were observed in the allografts of patients with donor T cell macrochimerism. Early after transplant, peak levels of circulating GvH clones were found to be associated with declines in HvG clones. GvH clones were detected in recipient bone marrow, and some appeared earlier in ileal mucosa or blood, consistent with an intestinal mucosal origin.

Sample time point, as interpreted from the label and publication: cells obtained before transplantation from donor or recipient. CD3+CD4+ and CD3+CD8+ populations were FACS-sorted from unstimulated pre-transplant donor and recipient cells taken from spleen or lymph nodes. The cysteine opens and the phenylalanine closes a CDR3 of 13 amino acids. The retained sequence is limited to the CDR3, 39 bases, with the frame set at the first base. Cut back by 3 bases and 1 base, the V and J ends lie 6 bases apart. CDR1 and CDR2 are read off the germline V gene (reference sequence) as LNHDA and SQIVND. This clone was seen a single time. No cognate antigen has been identified for it. The sample holds no much larger clone one base away, and base qualities are not on file. Libraries were prepared through the immunoSEQ multiplex PCR assay. In most patients, genomic DNA was isolated using the Qiagen DNeasy Blood and Tissue Kit and sent frozen to Adaptive Biotechnologies for TCR sequencing. Adaptive Biotechnologies carried out high-throughput TCR-beta CDR3 sequencing of genomic DNA for most patients. In the authors' own workflow: TCR sequencing data were retrieved from Adaptive's ImmunoSEQ software for more than 15 patients, whereas a few other patients were processed with MiXCR and VDJtools. To correct CD4 versus CD8 sorting errors, sequences present in both subsets at a frequency ratio below 5:1 were removed. CDR3 nucleotide sequences shared between donor and recipient were removed because the origin of such sequences could not be assigned. To be classed as alloreactive, a clone needed at least 2-fold expansion over unstimulated cells and a minimum CFSE-low frequency of 0.002% (template counts) or 0.001% (read counts). Clones were considered mappable if detected in sequenced pre-transplant spleen, lymph node, or MLR CFSE-low populations of the donor or recipient. Cumulative frequency of alloreactive clones was calculated as a percentage of all sequences weighted by copy number. The immuneACCESS repertoire file appears here via TCRdb, limited to in-frame rearrangements. These files lack a portion of the clones; in checked studies, under half of the deficit traces to unresolved V genes, and the cause of the others is not known. Clone size and V and J calls were adopted from that table, with D and trimming inferred from the DNA. The sample contains some 120,000 clones, 85% to 95% of them found a single time. In total, the top ten clones hold roughly 0.24% of the sample.

The sequencing used unstimulated CD4+ T cells sorted from spleen or lymph node cells, collected before transplant. This receptor was obtained from a human donor who was the organ donor for an intestinal transplant. Recombination joined TRBV19 with TRBJ1-1; too little of a D gene remains to name it. The CDR3 protein sequence reads: CASSMSGNTEAFF. The bases read TGTGCCAGTAGTATGTCAGGGAACACTGAAGCTTTCTTT.